Here is one TCR beta chain with its context. Libraries were prepared by immunoSEQ multiplex PCR; TCRdb keeps only in-frame clonotypes and omits some of them. The top ten clones hold roughly 3.6% of a sample with 360,000 or so clones, roughly 84% of them seen once. The sample originates from a study of Ad26.COV2.S vaccination and SARS-CoV-2 variants. Overall study context: Sample donor was a member of the COV1001 Ad26.COV2.S trial arm.

The CDR3 has 13 residues. Germline V gene sequence: CDR1 GTSNPN, CDR2 SVGIG (reference sequence). Trimming cost V 5 bases and J 6 bases, with 11 bases left between them. Treatment indicated: some 19 received Ad26.COV2.S at low or high dose, single or two shots; 5 received placebo; per-sample allocation not given. On day 63 after the first injection, vaccine and placebo recipients gave samples. The starting material was peripheral blood, obtained in a trial of Ad26.COV2.S vaccine versus placebo. The J gene is TRBJ1-6, the V gene TRBV30; D remains unclear. The receptor was isolated from a person between 18 and 60 years old who received the Ad26.COV2.S COVID-19 vaccine or a placebo. Here the CDR3 reads CAWGVMGNSPLHF. The CDR3 coding sequence is TGTGCCTGGGGAGTTATGGGTAATTCACCCCTCCACTTT. Variable domain in full (rest from reference TRBV30 and TRBJ1-6): SQTIHQWPATLVQPVGSPLSLECTVEGTSNPNLYWYRQAAGRGLQLLFYSVGIGQISSEVPQNLSASRPQDRQFILSSKKLLLSDSGFYLCAWGVMGNSPLHFGNGTRLTVT.